A selection of T cell receptor beta chains follows, all from one sample in a study of post-analysis software for immune sequencing data. TCRdb reprocessed the PCR reads with MiXCR, giving one entry per CDR3 protein. This sample carries roughly 800,000 distinct CDR3 sequences, under 70% of them seen once, and the ten largest clones take over 4%. Sequencing was performed on blood. The source of these receptors is a girl aged 10-17 years with multiple sclerosis. Both conserved end residues are part of each CDR3. Each record gives: CDR3 protein, CDR3 DNA, D gene, J gene, V gene, clone size. D genes are given only for firm matches. The size entry is marked missing in some rows and otherwise reads once, few, many or a size class.

CDR3aa: CASSRGTHQETQYF; CDR3nt: TGCGCCAGCAGCAGGGGGACCCATCAAGAGACCCAGTACTTC; d_gene: NA; j_gene: TRBJ2-5; v_gene: TRBV5-1; abundance: few
CDR3aa: CASSYRPGDYEQYF; CDR3nt: TGTGCCAGCAGTTACCGCCCGGGGGACTACGAGCAGTACTTC; d_gene: NA; j_gene: TRBJ2-7; v_gene: TRBV6-5; abundance: NA
CDR3aa: CASAAYGQSLSAAFF; CDR3nt: TGCGCCAGCGCCGCATACGGACAGTCCCTCTCTGCAGCTTTCTTT; d_gene: NA; j_gene: TRBJ1-1; v_gene: TRBV5-1; abundance: NA
CDR3aa: CASSMDRGDTQYF; CDR3nt: TGTGCCAGCAGCATGGACAGGGGTGATACGCAGTATTTT; d_gene: TRBD1; j_gene: TRBJ2-3; v_gene: TRBV7-9; abundance: few
CDR3aa: CASSLRLAGGADEQFF; CDR3nt: TGTGCCAGCAGCTTACGGCTAGCGGGAGGGGCGGATGAGCAGTTCTTC; d_gene: TRBD2; j_gene: TRBJ2-1; v_gene: TRBV7-3; abundance: NA
CDR3aa: CASARLGGSSNQPQHF; CDR3nt: TGTGCCAGCGCCCGACTCGGTGGAAGTAGCAATCAGCCCCAGCATTTT; d_gene: NA; j_gene: TRBJ1-5; v_gene: TRBV12-3/TRBV12-4; abundance: once
CDR3aa: CASSQVPSASEQYF; CDR3nt: TGTGCCAGCAGCCAAGTCCCCTCTGCTAGCGAGCAGTACTTC; d_gene: NA; j_gene: TRBJ2-7; v_gene: TRBV14; abundance: NA
CDR3aa: CASSYGDSHSNQPQHF; CDR3nt: TGTGCCAGCAGTTACGGGGACAGTCATAGCAATCAGCCCCAGCATTTT; d_gene: TRBD1; j_gene: TRBJ1-5; v_gene: TRBV6-5; abundance: NA
CDR3aa: CASSLVGSNYNEQFF; CDR3nt: TGTGCCAGCAGCTTAGTCGGGAGCAACTACAATGAGCAGTTCTTC; d_gene: NA; j_gene: TRBJ2-1; v_gene: TRBV7-3; abundance: NA
CDR3aa: CASSAGGLIQQYF; CDR3nt: TGTGCCAGCAGCGCCGGGGGGCTCATCCAGCAGTACTTC; d_gene: NA; j_gene: TRBJ2-7; v_gene: TRBV9; abundance: NA
CDR3aa: CASSLEVSTFF; CDR3nt: TGTGCCAGCAGTTTAGAGGTATCGACTTTCTTT; d_gene: NA; j_gene: TRBJ1-1; v_gene: TRBV12-3/TRBV12-4; abundance: once
CDR3aa: CASSFGWGTETQYF; CDR3nt: TGCGCCAGCAGCTTCGGGTGGGGTACGGAGACCCAGTACTTC; d_gene: NA; j_gene: TRBJ2-5; v_gene: TRBV5-1; abundance: NA
CDR3aa: CAILKAGVPTGELFF; CDR3nt: TGTGCCATCCTAAAAGCGGGAGTTCCTACCGGGGAGCTGTTTTTT; d_gene: TRBD2; j_gene: TRBJ2-2; v_gene: TRBV10-3; abundance: few
CDR3aa: CASSNDRAGEQYF; CDR3nt: TGTGCCAGCTCGAACGACAGGGCAGGCGAGCAGTACTTC; d_gene: TRBD1; j_gene: TRBJ2-7; v_gene: TRBV18; abundance: NA
CDR3aa: CASNAGVAGGGNTEAFF; CDR3nt: TGTGCCAGCAACGCAGGGGTGGCGGGGGGCGGGAACACTGAAGCTTTCTTT; d_gene: NA; j_gene: TRBJ1-1; v_gene: TRBV12-3/TRBV12-4; abundance: NA
CDR3aa: CASSSQHYNEQFF; CDR3nt: TGTGCCAGCAGCTCACAACATTACAATGAGCAGTTCTTC; d_gene: NA; j_gene: TRBJ2-1; v_gene: TRBV7-3; abundance: few
CDR3aa: CASSIPTGDAETQYF; CDR3nt: TGTGCCAGCAGCATACCGACAGGGGATGCGGAGACCCAGTACTTC; d_gene: TRBD1; j_gene: TRBJ2-5; v_gene: TRBV7-8; abundance: few
CDR3aa: CASSSRTSLHEQFF; CDR3nt: TGTGCCAGCAGTTCTCGAACTAGCCTCCATGAGCAGTTCTTC; d_gene: NA; j_gene: TRBJ2-1; v_gene: TRBV6-5; abundance: once
CDR3aa: CASSSQGLRETQYF; CDR3nt: TGTGCCAGCAGTTCCCAGGGGTTAAGGGAGACCCAGTACTTC; d_gene: NA; j_gene: TRBJ2-5; v_gene: TRBV27; abundance: NA
CDR3aa: CSVKGLAGASEQYF; CDR3nt: TGCAGCGTTAAGGGACTAGCGGGAGCAAGCGAGCAGTACTTC; d_gene: TRBD2; j_gene: TRBJ2-7; v_gene: TRBV29-1; abundance: NA
CDR3aa: CASSQRRDRESHGYTF; CDR3nt: TGCGCCAGCAGCCAACGTAGGGACAGGGAAAGTCATGGCTACACCTTC; d_gene: TRBD1; j_gene: TRBJ1-2; v_gene: TRBV4-1; abundance: NA
CDR3aa: CASSFGTSYNEQFF; CDR3nt: TGCGCCAGCAGCTTTGGTACTTCCTACAATGAGCAGTTCTTC; d_gene: NA; j_gene: TRBJ2-1; v_gene: TRBV5-1; abundance: many
CDR3aa: CASSPYRDKRNEQFF; CDR3nt: TGTGCCAGCAGCCCTTACCGGGACAAACGCAATGAGCAGTTCTTC; d_gene: NA; j_gene: TRBJ2-1; v_gene: TRBV3-1; abundance: NA
CDR3aa: CASSSGTSDIYSYNEQFF; CDR3nt: TGTGCCAGCAGTTCCGGGACTAGCGACATTTACTCCTACAATGAGCAGTTCTTC; d_gene: TRBD2; j_gene: TRBJ2-1; v_gene: TRBV12-3/TRBV12-4; abundance: NA
CDR3aa: CASSNTGGPGGNNEQFF; CDR3nt: TGTGCCAGCAGTAACACAGGGGGCCCAGGAGGTAACAATGAGCAGTTCTTC; d_gene: TRBD1; j_gene: TRBJ2-1; v_gene: TRBV6-6; abundance: NA
CDR3aa: CAWMRTGVISGANVLTF; CDR3nt: TGTGCCTGGATGAGAACAGGGGTGATCTCTGGGGCCAACGTCCTGACTTTC; d_gene: TRBD1; j_gene: TRBJ2-6; v_gene: TRBV30; abundance: NA
CDR3aa: CASSYMSGRTEAYEQYF; CDR3nt: TGTGCCAGCAGTTACATGAGTGGCAGGACGGAGGCCTACGAGCAGTACTTC; d_gene: NA; j_gene: TRBJ2-7; v_gene: TRBV6-5; abundance: NA
CDR3aa: CASSLLGTLTDTQYF; CDR3nt: TGCGCCAGCAGCTTGTTGGGGACCCTCACAGATACGCAGTATTTT; d_gene: NA; j_gene: TRBJ2-3; v_gene: TRBV5-1; abundance: NA
CDR3aa: CASRDTDRGHSSPLHF; CDR3nt: TGTGCCAGCAGAGATACGGACAGGGGGCATAGTTCACCCCTCCACTTT; d_gene: TRBD1; j_gene: TRBJ1-6; v_gene: TRBV6-1; abundance: NA
CDR3aa: CATSGRDVTDTQYF; CDR3nt: TGTGCCACCAGCGGCCGGGACGTCACAGATACGCAGTATTTT; d_gene: NA; j_gene: TRBJ2-3; v_gene: TRBV15; abundance: NA
CDR3aa: CASRVSLGSSYEQYF; CDR3nt: TGCGCCAGCAGGGTCTCCCTTGGCAGCTCCTACGAGCAGTACTTC; d_gene: NA; j_gene: TRBJ2-7; v_gene: TRBV5-1; abundance: few
CDR3aa: CASGFSAGLGEQYF; CDR3nt: TGTGCTAGTGGTTTTAGCGCAGGTTTGGGTGAGCAGTACTTC; d_gene: NA; j_gene: TRBJ2-7; v_gene: TRBV12-5; abundance: NA
CDR3aa: CASSCSAVQETQYF; CDR3nt: TGCGCCAGCAGCTGTTCGGCAGTCCAAGAGACCCAGTACTTC; d_gene: NA; j_gene: TRBJ2-5; v_gene: TRBV5-1; abundance: NA
CDR3aa: CASSLSQFYEQYF; CDR3nt: TGCGCCAGCAGCTTGTCACAATTCTACGAGCAGTACTTC; d_gene: NA; j_gene: TRBJ2-7; v_gene: TRBV5-1; abundance: NA
CDR3aa: CASSQGGLTSYEQYF; CDR3nt: TGTGCCAGCAGCCAGGGGGGACTAACAAGCTACGAGCAGTACTTC; d_gene: NA; j_gene: TRBJ2-7; v_gene: TRBV9; abundance: few
CDR3aa: CASSLSLGTGELFF; CDR3nt: TGTGCCAGCAGCTTATCGCTCGGCACCGGGGAGCTGTTTTTT; d_gene: NA; j_gene: TRBJ2-2; v_gene: TRBV7-3; abundance: few
CDR3aa: CAAGGPYEQYF; CDR3nt: TGCGCTGCGGGAGGGCCCTATGAGCAGTACTTC; d_gene: TRBD2; j_gene: TRBJ2-7; v_gene: TRBV4-1; abundance: NA
CDR3aa: CASSEGGPYEQYF; CDR3nt: TGTGCCAGCAGTGAAGGGGGCCCCTACGAGCAGTACTTC; d_gene: NA; j_gene: TRBJ2-7; v_gene: TRBV25-1; abundance: few
CDR3aa: CASSSGPPRNTEAFF; CDR3nt: TGTGCCAGCAGCTCTGGGCCGCCCAGAAACACTGAAGCTTTCTTT; d_gene: NA; j_gene: TRBJ1-1; v_gene: TRBV7-9; abundance: NA
CDR3aa: CSVWGGQGHYEQYF; CDR3nt: TGCAGCGTCTGGGGGGGGCAGGGACACTACGAGCAGTACTTC; d_gene: NA; j_gene: TRBJ2-7; v_gene: TRBV29-1; abundance: NA
CDR3aa: CSARDLKGVYTEAFF; CDR3nt: TGCAGTGCTAGAGATTTAAAAGGGGTGTACACTGAAGCTTTCTTT; d_gene: NA; j_gene: TRBJ1-1; v_gene: TRBV20-1; abundance: NA
CDR3aa: CSAGLDVGNIQYF; CDR3nt: TGCAGCGCCGGACTAGATGTCGGAAACATTCAGTACTTC; d_gene: TRBD2; j_gene: TRBJ2-4; v_gene: TRBV29-1; abundance: many
CDR3aa: CASTRDTKNEKLFF; CDR3nt: TGTGCCAGCACCCGGGACACAAAGAATGAAAAACTGTTTTTT; d_gene: NA; j_gene: TRBJ1-4; v_gene: TRBV25-1; abundance: NA
CDR3aa: CASSPWTGAIVLSGEQYF; CDR3nt: TGTGCCAGCAGCCCATGGACAGGGGCGATTGTGTTGTCGGGGGAGCAGTACTTC; d_gene: TRBD1; j_gene: TRBJ2-5; v_gene: TRBV3-1; abundance: NA
CDR3aa: CASSYGPKQYF; CDR3nt: TGTGCCAGCAGTTACGGACCTAAGCAGTACTTC; d_gene: NA; j_gene: TRBJ2-5; v_gene: TRBV6-5; abundance: NA
CDR3aa: CASSFMTGGYGYTF; CDR3nt: TGTGCCAGCAGCTTTATGACAGGGGGCTATGGCTACACCTTC; d_gene: TRBD1; j_gene: TRBJ1-2; v_gene: TRBV6-1; abundance: NA
CDR3aa: CASSYQGATYGYTF; CDR3nt: TGTGCCAGCAGCTATCAGGGAGCCACCTATGGCTACACCTTC; d_gene: NA; j_gene: TRBJ1-2; v_gene: TRBV7-9; abundance: NA
CDR3aa: CASSLPATGMAPLHF; CDR3nt: TGTGCCAGCAGTTTACCCGCGACAGGGATGGCACCCCTCCACTTT; d_gene: TRBD1; j_gene: TRBJ1-6; v_gene: TRBV27; abundance: NA
CDR3aa: CAWSKTGVNQPQHF; CDR3nt: TGTGCCTGGAGCAAAACAGGGGTGAATCAGCCCCAGCATTTT; d_gene: TRBD1; j_gene: TRBJ1-5; v_gene: TRBV30; abundance: NA
CDR3aa: CASSLGQSYYEQYF; CDR3nt: TGTGCCAGCAGTTTAGGACAGTCCTACTACGAGCAGTACTTC; d_gene: NA; j_gene: TRBJ2-7; v_gene: TRBV28; abundance: NA